This T cell receptor beta chain was obtained from a study of human T cells and chemical hapten exposure. The time point was: patch test 1, 2 weeks after DPC sensitization. This sample's treatment: therapeutic diphenylcyclopropenone sensitization with weekly scalp DPC. Unfractionated whole blood was the source of the extracted total RNA. CDR1 SGHTA and CDR2 FQGTGA come from the germline V gene. With 5 bases clipped from V and 4 bases from J, the junction kept 7 bases outside the gene matches. The CDR3 has 15 residues. One entry per CDR3 protein results from TCRdb running MiXCR on the RACE reads. The profile shows under 60,000 distinct CDR3 sequences, approximately 10% of them singletons.

The specimen was whole blood, collected in connection with sensitization to the hapten diphenylcyclopropenone (DPC). The origin of this receptor is a woman in her 40s with alopecia areata. Some clones in this sample may be carry-over from other donors' samples. The chain joins TRBV7-3 to TRBJ2-1, with 8 bases that match TRBD1. CDR3 loop: CASSPGTGVYNEQFF. The DNA for the CDR3 is TGTGCCAGCAGCCCAGGGACAGGAGTTTACAATGAGCAGTTCTTC.